These 10 T cell receptor beta chains were sequenced from one sample in a study of blood T cell repertoires in COVID-19. Profiling relied on immunoSEQ multiplex PCR, and the TCRdb table lists in-frame clones only, not all of them. In the table there are roughly 120,000 clones, 85% to 90% of which are singletons. The source material was peripheral blood. The receptors originated from an older woman with COVID-19, enrolled during active disease.

The J gene is TRBJ2-2, the V gene TRBV7-9; D is possibly TRBD1 (6 bases). V lost 4 bases and J 0 bases, leaving 15 bases between the germline ends. The germline CDR1 and CDR2 sequences are SEHNR and FQNEAQ (reference sequence). The CDR3 totals 17 residues. CDR3 residues: CASSSRQAKTNTGELFF. CDR3 bases: TGTGCCAGCAGCTCCAGACAGGCCAAAACGAACACCGGGGAGCTGTTTTTT.

The genes are TRBV14 and TRBJ2-1; D gene uncertain. The V gene's germline CDR1 is SGHDN and CDR2 FVKESK. Trimming cost V 7 bases and J 0 bases, with 13 bases left between them. The CDR3 sequence is 15 residues long. CDR3 nucleotides: TGTGCCAGCACCCCATCTCTAGGCTCCTACAATGAGCAGTTCTTC. Its protein is CASTPSLGSYNEQFF.

For the CDR3, the DNA is TGTGCCAGCAGTTTAACTCGGGGAAACACCATATATTTT. This codes for CASSLTRGNTIYF. The rearrangement uses TRBV27 and TRBJ1-3, with no clear D. The CDR3 is 13 amino acids. Per germline, CDR1 MNHEY and CDR2 SMNVEV (reference sequence). The V gene lost 2 bases and the J gene lost 4 bases, with 6 bases spanning the gap.

The DNA for the CDR3 is TGTGCCAGCTCACCGTGGCGGGGGGGGACAGATACGCAGTATTTT. Protein: CASSPWRGGTDTQYF. The chain links TRBV18 to TRBJ2-3; 9 positions agree with TRBD2. Germline-derived CDR1 and CDR2 are KGHSH and LQKENI. The CDR3 contains 15 residues. With 3 bases clipped from V and 3 bases from J, the junction kept 4 bases outside the gene matches. Together with reference TRBV18 and TRBJ2-3, the CDR3 gives the full variable domain: NAGVMQNPRHLVRRRGQEARLRCSPMKGHSHVYWYRQLPEEGLKFMVYLQKENIIDESGMPKERFSAEFPKEGPSILRIQQVVRGDSAAYFCASSPWRGGTDTQYFGPGTRLTVL.

In this sample, this clone turned up once. V and J are TRBV19 and TRBJ1-5, with a tentative D call TRBD1 (5 bases). The CDR3 totals 13 residues. The germline CDR1 and CDR2 sequences are LNHDA and SQIVND (reference sequence). Trimming shortened V by 6 bases and J by 6 bases, and 12 bases separated the two germline ends. In nucleotides, the CDR3 is TGTGCCAGTAGGGGGGGACTCCGTCAGCCCCAGCATTTT. It specifies CASRGGLRQPQHF.

The chain combines TRBV9 with TRBJ2-1; D uncertain. The CDR3 sequence is 15 residues long. The germline V gene has CDR1 SGDLS and CDR2 YYNGEE. The germline V and J ends were trimmed by 0 bases and 0 bases, with 7 bases remaining between them. In DNA form, the CDR3 reads TGTGCCAGCAGCGTAGTGGGCAGCTCCTACAATGAGCAGTTCTTC. The encoded protein is CASSVVGSSYNEQFF. Full variable domain (missing parts from reference TRBV9 and TRBJ2-1): DSGVTQTPKHLITATGQRVTLRCSPRSGDLSVYWYQQSLDQGLQFLIQYYNGEERAKGNILERFSAQQFPDLHSELNLSSLELGDSALYFCASSVVGSSYNEQFFGPGTRLTVL.

The chain is built from TRBV28 and TRBJ1-1, with TRBD1 matching 10 bases. Per germline, CDR1 MDHEN and CDR2 SYDVKM. V lost 5 bases, J lost 4 bases, and 7 bases stayed unmatched. CDR3 length: 15 amino acids. CDR3 sequence reads: CASSPGGQGGTEAFF. The CDR3 DNA sequence: TGTGCCAGCAGTCCAGGAGGACAGGGGGGCACTGAAGCTTTCTTT. Full variable domain (outside the CDR3, taken from reference TRBV28 and TRBJ1-1): DVKVTQSSRYLVKRTGEKVFLECVQDMDHENMFWYRQDPGLGLRLIYFSYDVKMKEKGDIPEGYSVSREKKERFSLILESASTNQTSMYLCASSPGGQGGTEAFFGQGTRLTVV.

The chain employs TRBV19 and TRBJ1-5; D gene ambiguous. The CDR3 consists of 14 residues. V was trimmed by 1 base and J by 1 base, leaving 5 bases between them. Germline loops: CDR1 LNHDA, CDR2 SQIVND (reference sequence). CDR3 DNA: TGTGCCAGTAGTATAGCCGTGAGCAATCAGCCCCAGCATTTT. This translates into CASSIAVSNQPQHF.

This sequence joins TRBV4-2 and TRBJ1-1, with a weak D call TRBD1 (6 bases). This CDR3 is built from 16 residues. Trimming removed 2 bases at V and 5 bases at J, with 18 bases between. Germline-derived CDR1 and CDR2 are LGHNA and YNFKEQ. This CDR3 reads CASSQSSGTPKTEAFF. Written as DNA, the CDR3 is TGTGCCAGCAGCCAAAGTTCGGGGACACCGAAGACTGAAGCTTTCTTT.

This clone was seen a handful of times. The chain combines TRBV10-3 with TRBJ1-2; D unresolved. The V gene's germline CDR1 is ENHRY and CDR2 SYGVKD. V lost 4 bases to trimming and J lost 0 bases, with 9 bases between them. This CDR3 spans 14 amino acids. This chain's CDR3 is CAISVVGANYGYTF. Written as DNA, the CDR3 is TGTGCCATCAGTGTGGTCGGAGCTAACTATGGCTACACCTTC.